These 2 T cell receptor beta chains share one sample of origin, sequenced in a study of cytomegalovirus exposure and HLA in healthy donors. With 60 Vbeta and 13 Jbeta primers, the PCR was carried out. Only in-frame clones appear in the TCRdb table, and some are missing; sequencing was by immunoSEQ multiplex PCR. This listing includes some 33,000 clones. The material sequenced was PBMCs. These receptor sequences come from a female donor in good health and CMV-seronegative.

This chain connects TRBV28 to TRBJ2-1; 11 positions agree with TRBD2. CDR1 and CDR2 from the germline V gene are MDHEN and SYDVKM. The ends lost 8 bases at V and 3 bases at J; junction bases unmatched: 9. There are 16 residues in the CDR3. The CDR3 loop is CASWGGLAAIYNEQFF. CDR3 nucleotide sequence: TGTGCCAGCTGGGGGGGACTAGCGGCTATCTACAATGAGCAGTTCTTC.

CDR3 nucleotides: TGTGCCAGCAGCTCCAGGGCAGGGAGCAATCAGCCCCAGCATTTT. Protein: CASSSRAGSNQPQHF. This chain links TRBV7-2 with TRBJ1-5; D might be TRBD1 (5 bases). There are 15 residues in the CDR3. With 4 bases removed from V and 1 base from J, the gap between germline ends came to 11 bases. Germline CDR1 reads SGHTA; CDR2 reads FQGNSA.